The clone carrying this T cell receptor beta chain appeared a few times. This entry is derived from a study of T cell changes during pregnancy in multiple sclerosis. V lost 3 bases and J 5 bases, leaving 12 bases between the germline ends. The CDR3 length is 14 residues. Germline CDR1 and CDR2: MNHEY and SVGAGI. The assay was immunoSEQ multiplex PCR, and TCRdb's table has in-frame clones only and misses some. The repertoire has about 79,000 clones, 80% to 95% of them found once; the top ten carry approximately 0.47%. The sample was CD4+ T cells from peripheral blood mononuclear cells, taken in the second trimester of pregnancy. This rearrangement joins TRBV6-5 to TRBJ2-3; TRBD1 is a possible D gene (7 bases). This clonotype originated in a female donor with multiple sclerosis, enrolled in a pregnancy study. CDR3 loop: CASSYTGEVDTQYF. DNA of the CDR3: TGTGCCAGCAGTTATACAGGGGAGGTAGATACGCAGTATTTT.